The 32 T cell receptor beta chains in this list originate from one sample, sequenced in a study of tissue T cells after allogeneic stem cell transplantation. TCRdb keeps only in-frame clones here, not all; method: immunoSEQ multiplex PCR. Of 17,000 or so clones in the sample, about 70% were seen once. Sequencing input: spleen. These receptor sequences come from a female BALB/c mouse in good health. Strain haplotype at MHC: H2-d.

Of note for this clone: These gene names are mouse names. The read ends 1 residue before the CDR3 terminus; that terminus is restored from the germline J gene. The chain links TRBV19 to TRBJ1-1, with TRBD1 matching over 7 bases. After removal of 6 bases from V and 3 bases from J, the junction contained 5 bases not matched to a gene. Looked up from germline, CDR1 is FNHDT and CDR2 is SITEND (reference sequence). The CDR3 has 13 amino acids. The chain's CDR3 is CASNKGADTEVFF. Partial CDR3 DNA: TGTGCCAGCAACAAGGGGGCAGACACAGAAGTCTTC. Together with reference TRBV19 and TRBJ1-1, the CDR3 gives the full variable domain: GGIITQTPKFLIGQEGQKLTLKCQQNFNHDTMYWYRQDSGKGLRLIYYSITENDLQKGDLSEGYDASREKKSSFSLTVTSAQKNEMAVFLCASNKGADTEVFFGKGTRLTVV.

As concerns this clone: The gene symbols are mouse symbols. The CDR3 end falls 1 residue outside the read, so it is completed with the germline J gene. V and J are TRBV15 and TRBJ2-7; 9 bases are a match to TRBD2. Germline-derived CDR1 and CDR2 are SGHND and FRSKSL. The CDR3 totals 14 residues. The V gene end was trimmed by 3 bases and the J gene end by 5 bases; junction bases not matched to a gene: 5. This CDR3 is CASSLGWGGDEQYF. CDR3 DNA (partial): TGTGCCAGCAGTTTGGGCTGGGGGGGGGATGAACAGTAC.

A note on this clone: Gene names are mouse gene names. Read coverage stops 1 residue before the CDR3 terminus; the germline J gene supplies the remainder. This chain uses TRBV13-2 with TRBJ1-1, with 8 bases matching TRBD1. Germline-derived CDR1 and CDR2 are NNHNN and SYGAGS (reference sequence). This CDR3 region has 14 residues. With V trimmed by 3 bases and J by 3 bases, 4 bases remained unmatched. The CDR3 reads CASGADRADTEVFF. The sequenced CDR3 bases are TGTGCCAGCGGTGCGGACAGGGCTGACACAGAAGTCTTC.

On this clone itself: Gene names and germline match the mouse. The read finishes 1 residue shy of the CDR3 end, and the germline J gene is used to complete it. V is TRBV1 and J is TRBJ2-5; the D is unclear. The CDR3 consists of 13 residues. V lost 0 bases and J 3 bases, leaving 4 bases between the germline ends. CDR1 is NSQYPW and CDR2 is LRSPGD in the germline V gene (reference sequence). The CDR3 bases that were read are TGCACCTGCAGTGCAGACATTCAAGACACCCAGTAC. Amino acid sequence: CTCSADIQDTQY. The whole CDR3 sequence reads CTCSADIQDTQYF.

Worth noting for this clone: Gene names and germline match the mouse. The sequence runs out 1 residue before the end of the CDR3; the remainder is reconstructed from the germline J gene. This chain uses TRBV1 with TRBJ2-7; a weak D match, TRBD1 (6 bases). V lost 0 bases and J lost 6, with 6 bases in between. Germline lookup yields CDR1 NSQYPW and CDR2 LRSPGD (reference sequence). The CDR3 totals 12 residues. The covered CDR3 bases are TGCACCTGCAGTGCAGACAGGGGTGAACAGTAC. It encodes CTCSADRGEQY. The whole CDR3 sequence is CTCSADRGEQYF.

This clone was observed a handful of times. Germline and genes: mouse. The read finishes 1 residue shy of the CDR3 end, and the germline J gene is used to complete it. V gene TRBV13-2 combines with J gene TRBJ1-5; D might be TRBD1 (6 bases). Germline CDR1 and CDR2: NNHNN and SYGAGS (reference sequence). This CDR3 has 16 residues. V lost 0 bases to trimming and J lost 0 bases, with 10 bases between them. CDR3 DNA, as far as it was read: TGTGCCAGCGGTGATGCCCACAGGGATAACAACCAGGCTCCGCTT. It yields the protein CASGDAHRDNNQAPL. The complete CDR3 protein is CASGDAHRDNNQAPLF.

Worth noting for this clone: All gene names here are mouse names. The sequence runs out 1 residue before the end of the CDR3; the remainder is reconstructed from the germline J gene. V and J are TRBV19 and TRBJ1-2; D uncertain. Germline values: CDR1 FNHDT, CDR2 SITEND (reference sequence). The CDR3 has 12 amino acids. V was clipped by 3 bases and J by 1 base, with 4 bases between them. CDR3 DNA, as far as it was read: TGTGCCAGCAGTAGGCAAAACTCCGACTACACC. Translated, it gives CASSRQNSDYT. The full CDR3 sequence reads CASSRQNSDYTF.

For this clone: The genes are named according to mouse. The CDR3 loop reads CASSGGQGAREQYF. Incomplete CDR3 DNA: TGTGCCAGCAGTGGGGGACAGGGGGCGAGGGAACAGTAC. This rearrangement joins TRBV13-1 to TRBJ2-7, with 12 bases lining up with TRBD1. Read coverage stops 1 residue before the CDR3 terminus; the germline J gene supplies the remainder. The CDR3 extends over 14 amino acids. After removal of 3 bases from V and 7 bases from J, the junction contained 5 bases not matched to a gene. CDR1 NSHNY and CDR2 SYGAGN come from the germline V gene.

A word on this clone: Mouse gene names apply. The CDR3 is cut off 1 residue early in the read; its end comes from the germline J gene. The V gene is TRBV13-2, the J gene TRBJ2-1; a possible D gene is TRBD1 (5 bases). Germline CDR1 and CDR2: NNHNN and SYGAGS (reference sequence). V lost 1 base and J lost 3, with 8 bases in between. This CDR3 has 14 amino acids. The CDR3 loop is CASGDPQGYAEQFF. Partial CDR3 DNA: TGTGCCAGCGGTGATCCCCAGGGCTATGCTGAGCAGTTC.

As for this clone: Mouse gene names and germline throughout. The sequenced fragment ends 1 residue before the CDR3 boundary, so the rest is inferred from the germline J gene. The chain employs TRBV13-2 and TRBJ1-2, with D unresolved. The germline V gene has CDR1 NNHNN and CDR2 SYGAGS (reference sequence). The CDR3 length is 13 residues. Between the trimmed V and J ends, which lost 3 bases and 2 bases, there was a span of 8 bases. The CDR3 protein is CASGVGRNSDYTF. The covered CDR3 bases are TGTGCCAGCGGTGTCGGGAGGAACTCCGACTACACC.

A note on this clone: All gene names here are mouse names. The sequenced fragment ends 1 residue before the CDR3 boundary, so the rest is inferred from the germline J gene. The chain is built from TRBV13-2 and TRBJ2-3, with 8 bases matching TRBD2. Germline loops: CDR1 NNHNN, CDR2 SYGAGS (reference sequence). Germline trimming cut 0 bases from V and 2 bases from J; bases unmatched to any gene: 8. The length of the CDR3 is 17 residues. The DNA read from the CDR3 is TGTGCCAGCGGTGATGCGTTTGGGGGGGTTGTTGCAGAAACGCTGTAT. This gives the protein CASGDAFGGVVAETLY. The full CDR3 protein is CASGDAFGGVVAETLYF.

In regard to this clone: Germline and genes here are mouse. The sequence runs out 1 residue before the end of the CDR3; the remainder is reconstructed from the germline J gene. The chain couples TRBV5 to TRBJ1-4, with 7 bases fitting TRBD1. Germline CDR1 and CDR2: LGHNA and YNLKQL (reference sequence). CDR3 length equals 17 residues. Trimming took 0 bases from V and 3 from J; bases not matched to a gene: 7. This CDR3 is CASSQDIGDSPNERLFF. The CDR3 DNA, read in part, is TGTGCCAGCAGCCAAGATATCGGGGACAGCCCCAACGAAAGATTATTT.

A note on this clone: The listed genes are named as in mouse. CDR3 amino acids: CASGDALGETLYF. The covered CDR3 bases are TGTGCCAGCGGTGATGCACTGGGGGAAACGCTGTAT. The V call is TRBV13-2, the J call TRBJ2-3; 7 bases line up with TRBD2. The read ends 1 residue early relative to the CDR3; the germline J gene fills the gap. The CDR3 has 13 amino acids. Trimming removed 0 bases from V and 6 bases from J; junction bases left unmatched: 1. Germline V CDR1 and CDR2: NNHNN, SYGAGS (reference sequence).

This clone appeared a few times. Mouse names are used for the genes. With the read ending 1 residue before the CDR3 end, the germline J gene is used to fill in that end. The chain joins TRBV1 to TRBJ2-7; D gene unclear. V shed 0 bases and J shed 1 base, with 4 bases lying between them. The CDR3 loop spans 13 amino acids. In germline, CDR1 is NSQYPW, CDR2 LRSPGD (reference sequence). This chain's CDR3 is CTCSADRSYEQYF. CDR3 DNA, as far as it was read: TGCACCTGCAGTGCAGACAGGTCCTATGAACAGTAC. Full variable domain (missing parts from reference TRBV1 and TRBJ2-7): VTLLEQNPRWRLVPRGQAVNLRCILKNSQYPWMSWYQQDLQKQLQWLFTLRSPGDKEVKSLPGADYLATRVTDTELRLQVANMSQGRTLYCTCSADRSYEQYFGPGTRLTVL.

On this clone itself: Mouse gene names apply. The read terminates 1 residue before the CDR3 end, so the remaining end is supplied by the germline J gene. The rearrangement joins TRBV2 to TRBJ1-2; 7 bases agree with TRBD1. The CDR3 extends over 13 amino acids. Germline V lookup: CDR1 LGHNA, CDR2 YSYQKL. Trimming at V came to 2 bases and at J to 3 bases, leaving 0 bases not matched to a gene. Partial CDR3 DNA: TGTGCCAGCAGCCAACAGGGGGACTCCGACTACACC. Residues: CASSQQGDSDYT. The CDR3 reads in full as CASSQQGDSDYTF.

As concerns this clone: Mouse gene names apply. With the read ending 1 residue before the CDR3 end, the germline J gene is used to fill in that end. This chain connects TRBV2 to TRBJ1-2; D uncertain. Deletions cut 5 bases from V and 4 bases from J, with 11 bases between. CDR3 length equals 13 residues. CDR1 is LGHNA, CDR2 YSYQKL, per germline. CDR3 DNA (partial): TGTGCCAGCAGCTCCCGGACGGCCTCCGACTACACC. Its protein is CASSSRTASDYT. The full CDR3 sequence reads CASSSRTASDYTF. The full variable domain, rest sourced from reference TRBV2 and TRBJ1-2, is DPKIIQKPKYLVAVTGSEKILICEQYLGHNAMYWYRQSAKKPLEFMFSYSYQKLMDNQTASSRFQPQSSKKNHLDLQITALKPDDSATYFCASSSRTASDYTFGSGTRLLVI.

A note on this clone: Gene names and germline refer to mouse. The CDR3 end falls 1 residue outside the read, so it is completed with the germline J gene. The chain is built from TRBV5 and TRBJ2-4; D remains ambiguous. The V end lost 3 bases, the J end lost 2 bases, and 9 bases lay between the germline ends. This CDR3 is 14 amino acids long. CDR1 LGHNA and CDR2 YNLKQL come from the germline V gene (reference sequence). Incomplete CDR3 DNA: TGTGCCAGCAGCCAGGGGATGATTCAAAACACCTTGTAC. Translating it yields CASSQGMIQNTLY. The full CDR3 protein reads CASSQGMIQNTLYF.

Worth noting for this clone: Gene names follow the mouse nomenclature. The sequenced fragment ends 1 residue before the CDR3 boundary, so the rest is inferred from the germline J gene. This rearrangement joins TRBV2 to TRBJ1-1; D is possibly TRBD1 (5 bases). The CDR3 covers 12 residues. V was trimmed by 5 bases and J by 4 bases, leaving 8 bases between them. CDR1 and CDR2 from the germline V gene are LGHNA and YSYQKL. Partial CDR3 DNA: TGTGCCAGCAGCACCGACAGCACAGAAGTCTTC. Protein sequence: CASSTDSTEVF. The full-length CDR3 reads as CASSTDSTEVFF.

Regarding this clone: Germline and genes: mouse. The observed sequence ends 1 residue before the CDR3 terminus, with the missing tail filled in from the germline J gene. The V call is TRBV20, the J call TRBJ2-4; 10 bases agree with TRBD2. CDR3 length equals 13 residues. The junction had 5 bases not matched to a gene; V was cut back by 7 bases and J by 4 bases. Per germline, CDR1 GFQATS and CDR2 STVNSAI. The CDR3 loop is CGVPTGGKNTLYF. The DNA read from the CDR3 is TGTGGTGTCCCGACTGGGGGGAAAAACACCTTGTAC.

This clone was detected a few times. The germline and genes are mouse ones. The CDR3 goes on 1 residue after the read ends, and that part is filled in from the germline J gene. The chain is built from TRBV2 and TRBJ2-7; D is ambiguous. With 4 bases removed from V and 6 bases from J, the gap between germline ends came to 13 bases. Germline V CDR1 and CDR2: LGHNA, YSYQKL. The CDR3 sequence is 13 residues long. CDR3 loop: CASSPAGISEQYF. CDR3 bases read: TGTGCCAGCAGCCCGGCGGGGATCTCTGAACAGTAC.

A note on this clone: Each gene name is a mouse one. Read sequence stops 1 residue before the CDR3 end, and the germline J gene provides the missing end. The chain has TRBV13-3 and TRBJ1-2; tentative D call: TRBD1 (6 bases). V gave up 5 bases and J gave up 0 bases, with 8 bases separating them. The CDR3 has 13 amino acids. Germline CDR1 is NNHDY and CDR2 is SYVADS. This CDR3 is CASRGTSNSDYTF. The sequenced part of the CDR3 DNA is TGTGCCAGCAGGGGGACATCAAACTCCGACTACACC.

This clone was observed a few times. These gene names are mouse names. The CDR3 sequence is CASNDWGGYAEQFF. CDR3 DNA (partial): TGTGCCAGCAACGACTGGGGGGGCTATGCTGAGCAGTTC. V and J are TRBV2 and TRBJ2-1, with TRBD2 identical over 11 bases. The read gets to within 1 residue of the CDR3 end, and the germline J gene fills in the rest. The CDR3 spans 14 residues. The V and J ends lost 7 bases and 3 bases, in that order; junction bases with no gene match: 2. The germline V gene encodes CDR1 LGHNA and CDR2 YSYQKL.

For this clone: The gene names here belong to mouse. The sequenced fragment ends 1 residue before the CDR3 boundary, so the rest is inferred from the germline J gene. The genes are TRBV1 and TRBJ2-4; 12 bases fit TRBD2. V gave up 4 bases and J gave up 8 bases; unmatched junction bases: 4. There are 14 residues in the CDR3. CDR1 NSQYPW and CDR2 LRSPGD come from the germline V gene (reference sequence). CDR3 bases read: TGCACCTGCAGTGGGGACTGGGGGGTGGGCACCTTGTAC. Amino acids: CTCSGDWGVGTLY. The entire CDR3 reads CTCSGDWGVGTLYF.

This clone was observed a single time. The listed genes are named as in mouse. The read comes to an end 1 residue before the CDR3 does, leaving the germline J gene to fill in the end. The chain employs TRBV19 and TRBJ1-4, with a possible D match to TRBD1 (5 bases). Trimming stripped 3 bases from V and 4 bases from J, with 10 bases between. This CDR3 is built from 14 residues. Per the germline V gene, CDR1 is FNHDT and CDR2 is SITEND (reference sequence). The CDR3 sequence is CASSTTDLNERLFF. The part of the CDR3 DNA that was read is TGTGCCAGCAGTACGACAGATCTCAACGAAAGATTATTT. Looking up the rest from reference TRBV19 and TRBJ1-4 gives the full variable domain: GGIITQTPKFLIGQEGQKLTLKCQQNFNHDTMYWYRQDSGKGLRLIYYSITENDLQKGDLSEGYDASREKKSSFSLTVTSAQKNEMAVFLCASSTTDLNERLFFGHGTKLSVL.

As regards this clone: Gene labels here are mouse ones. The read comes to an end 1 residue before the CDR3 does, leaving the germline J gene to fill in the end. V usage is TRBV19 and J usage is TRBJ1-1, with TRBD1 matching 7 bases. The J segment lost 5 bases and the V segment lost 5 bases, leaving 6 bases of the junction unmatched. Germline values: CDR1 FNHDT, CDR2 SITEND (reference sequence). CDR3 size: 13 residues. The CDR3 loop is CASSTGQRTEVFF. The DNA read from the CDR3 is TGTGCCAGCAGCACGGGACAGCGGACAGAAGTCTTC.

In regard to this clone: Gene names and germline match the mouse. The read halts 1 residue ahead of the CDR3 end, with the missing end drawn from the germline J gene. The chain has TRBV13-2 and TRBJ1-4, with 12 nucleotides matching TRBD1. This CDR3 is built from 13 residues. Germline trimming cut 7 bases from V and 6 bases from J; bases unmatched to any gene: 1. The germline CDR1 and CDR2 sequences are NNHNN and SYGAGS (reference sequence). The CDR3 spells CASRDRGHERLFF. The DNA read from the CDR3 is TGTGCCAGCCGGGACAGGGGGCACGAAAGATTATTT.

A note on this clone: Mouse names are used for the genes. The read gets to within 1 residue of the CDR3 end, and the germline J gene fills in the rest. V gene TRBV19 combines with J gene TRBJ2-1; 11 nucleotides line up with TRBD2. Trimming cost V 5 bases and J 1 base; bases outside gene matches: 5. The CDR3 totals 16 residues. Per germline, CDR1 FNHDT and CDR2 SITEND (reference sequence). The CDR3 loop reads CASRDWGAINYAEQFF. CDR3 bases read: TGTGCCAGCAGGGACTGGGGGGCGATAAACTATGCTGAGCAGTTC.

Turning to this clone: Genes here carry mouse names. Read coverage stops 1 residue before the CDR3 terminus; the germline J gene supplies the remainder. The gene calls are TRBV19 and TRBJ2-3; TRBD1 aligns across 9 bases. The germline V gene has CDR1 FNHDT and CDR2 SITEND (reference sequence). V was clipped by 5 bases and J by 3 bases; unmatched bases: 7. This CDR3 has 15 amino acids. The sequenced part of the CDR3 DNA is TGTGCCAGCAGCCAAAACAGGGGGCGGGCAGAAACGCTGTAT. The encoded protein is CASSQNRGRAETLY. The entire CDR3 protein reads CASSQNRGRAETLYF.

Comments on this clone: Germline and genes: mouse. The read ends 1 residue shy of where the CDR3 ends; the end is completed using the germline J gene. V and J are TRBV13-1 and TRBJ1-2; D perhaps matches TRBD1 (5 bases). Deletions cut 0 bases from V and 3 bases from J, with 6 bases between. Germline CDR1 and CDR2: NSHNY and SYGAGN. CDR3 length equals 13 residues. This CDR3 is CASSDAGDSDYTF. CDR3 bases read: TGTGCCAGCAGTGATGCGGGGGACTCCGACTACACC.

On this clone itself: Any gene name here is a mouse gene name. The read stops 1 residue short of the end of the CDR3; the missing end is completed from the germline J gene. The chain combines TRBV13-3 with TRBJ2-7, with D tentatively TRBD1 (6 bases). Germline CDR1 reads NNHDY; CDR2 reads SYVADS. The length of the CDR3 is 13 residues. Trimming left V 2 bases short and J 4 bases short, with 10 bases between. CDR3 protein: CASSDPDRYEQYF. The CDR3 DNA, read in part, is TGTGCCAGCAGTGACCCTGACAGGTATGAACAGTAC.

Note on this clone: Gene labels here are mouse ones. Coverage ceases 1 residue before the CDR3 finishes, and the germline J gene fills in the end. The chain employs TRBV2 and TRBJ2-7; maybe TRBD2 (5 bases). This CDR3 contains 13 residues. The ends were cut back, 0 bases at V and 4 bases at J, with 7 bases in the middle. Germline V lookup: CDR1 LGHNA, CDR2 YSYQKL. CDR3 bases read: TGTGCCAGCAGCCAAGACTGGGCTTATGAACAGTAC. Translating it yields CASSQDWAYEQY. The entire CDR3 protein reads CASSQDWAYEQYF.

Details on this clone: Here the gene names and germline are mouse. The missing CDR3 end, 1 residue past where the read stops, is filled in from the germline J gene. This chain links TRBV1 with TRBJ2-2; TRBD2 agrees at 12 bases. This CDR3 spans 16 amino acids. The ends lost 4 bases at V and 2 bases at J; junction bases unmatched: 2. The germline V gene has CDR1 NSQYPW and CDR2 LRSPGD (reference sequence). CDR3 sequence: CTCSDGTGGNTGQLYF. The CDR3 DNA, read in part, is TGCACCTGCAGTGATGGGACTGGGGGGAACACCGGGCAGCTCTAC.